This T cell receptor beta chain originates from a study of T cell repertoires in cytomegalovirus infection. Study summary: Public TCR beta signatures provided an indication of both CMV infection and a matching HLA type. Regarding the study as a whole: Clonotypes of TCR beta that were HLA-C-restricted and CMV-specific dominated the ex vivo response.

This CDR3 region has 8 residues. CDR1 DFQATT and CDR2 SNEGSKA come from the germline V gene (reference sequence). Points on this clonotype: As yet, its antigen is unknown.

TCRdb independently ran MiXCR on the reads; one entry per CDR3 protein. The sample records 300,000 or so distinct CDR3 sequences, 20% to 30% being singletons. The source is a human donor in good health (CMV status not recorded). Some clones in this sample may be carry-over from other donors' samples. The V gene is TRBV20-1, the J gene TRBJ2-7; D is uncertain. Sequenced material: PBMCs. The DNA for the CDR3 is TGCAGAGTATACGAGCAGTACTTC. As protein: CRVYEQYF.